This T cell receptor (beta chain) was identified during a study of CD8 T cells in Susac syndrome. Regarding the study as a whole: The study recognized that the number of individuals in its TCR sequencing and HLA analysis was relatively small.

The multiple sclerosis control group consisted of treatment-naive patients whose relapsing-remitting disease, which was either stable or active, fulfilled revised McDonald criteria. FACS enriched CD8+ TEMRA cells, while bulk CD8+ and CD4+ were negatively isolated. Random hexamers primed reverse transcription of about 0.45 to 1 ug RNA. immunoSEQ multiplex PCR amplified TCR beta CDR3 across 54 Vbeta, 13 Jbeta. TCRdb reanalysed the immunoSEQ multiplex PCR reads using MiXCR and keeps one entry per CDR3 protein. This table has fewer than 350,000 distinct CDR3 sequences, roughly nine tenths appearing once. As concerns this clonotype: No antigen is known for it.

This clonotype was sampled from a human donor with multiple sclerosis. Material for sequencing was CD4+ T cells from PBMCs.

This chain's CDR3 is CASGRGGGAQPQHF. DNA for the CDR3: TGTGCTAGTGGCCGCGGGGGGGGCGCCCAGCCCCAGCATTTT. The rearrangement joins TRBV12-5 to TRBJ1-5; possible D gene TRBD1, 6 bases. The V and J ends lost 6 bases and 7 bases respectively, with 16 bases between them. Looked up from germline, CDR1 is LGHNT and CDR2 is FRNRAP. This CDR3 has 14 residues.